One sample yielded the 10 T cell receptor beta chains listed below, sequenced in a study of human T cells and chemical hapten exposure. TCRdb called the 5' RACE reads again in MiXCR, with one record for every CDR3 protein. The sample yields about 81,000 distinct CDR3 sequences, about 7.7% seen once. Sequencing started from total RNA isolated from unfractionated whole blood. The receptor set was obtained from a male donor in good health.

This clonotype was found many times. The V gene is TRBV12-3 or TRBV12-4, the J gene TRBJ2-2, with 7 nucleotides matching TRBD1. The trim removed 7 bases at V and 0 bases at J, leaving 5 bases unmatched. This CDR3 spans 15 amino acids. CDR3 amino acids: CASKPGQPNTGELFF. The CDR3 DNA is TGTGCCAGCAAGCCGGGACAGCCGAACACCGGGGAGCTGTTTTTT.

CDR3 in amino acids: CASKLGSTAGGYTF. The CDR3, as DNA: TGTGCCAGCAAGCTAGGGTCTACCGCAGGAGGCTACACCTTC. The gene calls are TRBV6-1 and TRBJ1-2; no clear D. The CDR3 runs to 14 residues. Germline V gene lookup returns CDR1 MNHNS and CDR2 SASEGT. V was shortened by 7 bases and J by 8 bases, with 20 bases between the two germline ends.

This clonotype was seen many times. This rearrangement joins TRBV14 to TRBJ2-7; 8 nucleotides match TRBD2. Germline V gives CDR1 SGHDN, CDR2 FVKESK. Germline trimming cut 0 bases from V and 1 base from J; bases unmatched to any gene: 5. The CDR3 sequence is 16 residues long. The CDR3 reads CASSQDRGGDSYEQYF. CDR3 in DNA: TGTGCCAGCAGCCAAGATCGGGGGGGGGATTCCTACGAGCAGTACTTC.

This clonotype was recorded many times. V usage is TRBV6-5 and J usage is TRBJ2-7; perhaps D is TRBD1 or TRBD2 (5 bases each). This CDR3 is built from 15 residues. Trimming left V 6 bases short and J 2 bases short, with 17 bases between. Germline CDR1 and CDR2: MNHEY and SVGAGI. CDR3 protein: CASSQGRRPAYEQYF. In nucleotides, the CDR3 is TGTGCCAGCAGCCAGGGACGCCGGCCAGCCTACGAGCAGTACTTC.

The chain is built from TRBV3-1 and TRBJ1-1; D is perhaps TRBD1 (5 bases). V lost 1 base to trimming and J lost 3 bases, with 15 bases between them. The CDR3 is made up of 16 amino acids. The germline CDR1 and CDR2 sequences are LGHDT and YNNKEL (reference sequence). CDR3 DNA sequence: TGTGCCAGCAGCCAAGCCTTTGTGGGAGGGGACACTGAAGCTTTCTTT. This codes for CASSQAFVGGDTEAFF.

This clonotype was seen ten or more times. V gene TRBV10-1 combines with J gene TRBJ2-7; possible D gene TRBD1, 5 bases. The V end lost 2 bases, the J end lost 0 bases, and 5 bases lay between the germline ends. Looked up from germline, CDR1 is WNHNN and CDR2 is SYGVQD (reference sequence). CDR3 length: 13 amino acids. CDR3 coding DNA: TGCGCCAGCAGTGAGGACAGCTCCTACGAGCAGTACTTC. Protein product: CASSEDSSYEQYF.

This clonotype was seen a handful of times. V is TRBV20-1 and J is TRBJ1-5; 7 positions agree with TRBD1. Germline assignment: CDR1 DFQATT and CDR2 SNEGSKA (reference sequence). CDR3 length: 16 amino acids. With V trimmed by 1 base and J by 4 bases, 10 bases remained unmatched. CDR3 sequence: CSARGRRDRLNQPQHF. The DNA of the CDR3 is TGCAGTGCTAGAGGCCGCCGGGACAGACTGAATCAGCCCCAGCATTTT.

This clonotype was detected only a few times. This chain's CDR3 is CASVDWGIQETQYF. CDR3 bases: TGTGCCAGCGTGGATTGGGGCATCCAAGAGACCCAGTACTTC. This sequence joins TRBV5-4 and TRBJ2-5; D possibly corresponds to TRBD1 (5 bases). Germline V gene data show CDR1 as SGHNT and CDR2 as YYREEE (reference sequence). The germline V and J ends were trimmed by 7 bases and 1 base, with 14 bases remaining between them. The CDR3 covers 14 residues.

J is TRBJ1-3 and V is TRBV7-9; D remains ambiguous. This CDR3 has 13 residues. CDR1 SEHNR and CDR2 FQNEAQ come from the germline V gene (reference sequence). Trimming cost V 5 bases and J 4 bases, with 9 bases left between them. The CDR3 coding sequence is TGTGCCAGCAGCACCGGACCCGGAAACACCATATATTTT. Translated: CASSTGPGNTIYF. Full variable domain (outside the CDR3, taken from reference TRBV7-9 and TRBJ1-3): DTGVSQNPRHKITKRGQNVTFRCDPISEHNRLYWYRQTLGQGPEFLTYFQNEAQLEKSRLLSDRFSAERPKGSFSTLEIQRTEQGDSAMYLCASSTGPGNTIYFGEGSWLTVV.

This clonotype was found a few times. The chain links TRBV9 to TRBJ1-1; tentatively, D is TRBD1 (6 bases). The CDR3 consists of 15 residues. Germline V gives CDR1 SGDLS, CDR2 YYNGEE. V dropped 3 bases and J dropped 3 bases, with 15 bases sitting between them. As DNA, the CDR3 is TGTGCCAGCAGCGCTTACAGGGATTTGGACACTGAAGCTTTCTTT. This sequence encodes CASSAYRDLDTEAFF.